This T cell receptor beta chain was sequenced in a study of CD8+ T cells in alopecia areata. This clone was found a few times. The V end was cut by 0 bases, the J end by 0 bases, with 5 bases between. CDR3 length: 14 residues. CDR1 and CDR2 from the germline V gene are SGHRS and YFSETQ. As the sequencing template, cDNA was produced by extracting RNA and reverse transcribing it. TCRdb keeps only in-frame clones here, not all; method: immunoSEQ multiplex PCR. This table has 60,000 to 70,000 clones, about 44% appearing once. PBMCs, the starting material, were the source of sorted CD4+ and CD8+ T cells. This TCR derives from a human donor with alopecia areata. This material consisted of CD8+ T cells sorted from blood, taken at week 0. The chain combines TRBV5-1 with TRBJ2-3; D gene uncertain. CDR3 DNA: TGCGCCAGCAGCTTGGAATCTAGCACAGATACGCAGTATTTT. Translating gives CASSLESSTDTQYF.